Listed below are T cell receptor beta chains from one sample, sequenced in a study of T-cell memory formation after mild COVID-19. Via MiXCR, TCRdb re-called the 5' RACE reads, giving one row per CDR3 protein. The data hold around 450,000 distinct CDR3 sequences, with roughly 26% observed a single time. The sample taken for sequencing was PBMCs or a T cell subset sorted from them (not recorded which). All receptors come from an adult woman who had mild COVID-19 (a few samples of this study predate the infection). Cell type and time point are not known. Both conserved end residues are part of each CDR3. The D gene is left open where the match is weak. The size of a clone is reported for some rows only, either as once, few or many, or as a class for expanded clones.

-	TRBD1	TRBJ1-3	TRBV12-3/TRBV12-4	TGTGCCAGCAGAATGACAGGGGCTGGAAACACCATATATTTT	CASRMTGAGNTIYF
-	-	TRBJ1-1	TRBV18	TGTGCCAGTCTCTCCGTCCCGGGTCGGACTGAAGCTTTCTTT	CASLSVPGRTEAFF
-	-	TRBJ1-3	TRBV18	TGTGCCAGCTCACCGAACCGGGGTGGACACTCTGGAAACACCATATATTTT	CASSPNRGGHSGNTIYF
few	-	TRBJ2-6	TRBV12-3/TRBV12-4	TGTGCCAGCAGTCCCCCTGTGACCGGCGTCCTGACTTTC	CASSPPVTGVLTF
-	-	TRBJ1-1	TRBV7-9	TGTGCCAGCAGTCTACTCGTTTCTGAAGCTTTCTTT	CASSLLVSEAFF
few	-	TRBJ1-5	TRBV21-1	TGTGCCAGCCCTCGGGACAGGGATCAGCCCCAGCATTTT	CASPRDRDQPQHF
few	-	TRBJ2-5	TRBV18	TGTGCCAGCTCACCAGGGATCGGAGAGACCCAGTACTTC	CASSPGIGETQYF
few	TRBD1	TRBJ2-7	TRBV4-1	TGCGCCAGCAGCCCTTGGACTGGGACAGGGGGTAAAAACGAGCAGTACTTC	CASSPWTGTGGKNEQYF
-	TRBD1	TRBJ1-1	TRBV11-3	TGTGCCAGCACTGGCGGACAGGGGGCTCGGAACACTGAAGCTTTCTTT	CASTGGQGARNTEAFF
few	-	TRBJ1-5	TRBV12-3/TRBV12-4	TGTGCCAGCAGTTTAGGCGGGGGAGATCAGCCCCAGCATTTT	CASSLGGGDQPQHF
-	-	TRBJ1-1	TRBV12-3/TRBV12-4	TGTGCCAGCAGTTTAGGTCCGACCCTTGGGCGTACTGAAGCTTTCTTT	CASSLGPTLGRTEAFF
few	-	TRBJ2-1	TRBV24-1	TGTGCCACCAGTTTTTCAGGCTCCTACAATGAGCAGTTCTTC	CATSFSGSYNEQFF
few	TRBD1	TRBJ1-5	TRBV5-6	TGTGCCAGCGGCACAGGGGGTGGTCAGCCCCAGCATTTT	CASGTGGGQPQHF
-	-	TRBJ2-3	TRBV20-1	TGCAGTGCTAGACCCAGGGGGAGCGGGTCCACAGATACGCAGTATTTT	CSARPRGSGSTDTQYF
few	TRBD1	TRBJ2-7	TRBV7-8	TGTGCCAGCAGTCTAGGACAGGCGGTCTCCTACGAGCAGTACTTC	CASSLGQAVSYEQYF
-	-	TRBJ1-6	TRBV5-6	TGTGCCAGCAGCTTGGAGGCAGGTCGGGCCAATTCACCCCTCCACTTT	CASSLEAGRANSPLHF
-	TRBD1	TRBJ1-5	TRBV2	TGTGCCAGCGGACAGGGGAATAGCAATCAGCCCCAGCATTTT	CASGQGNSNQPQHF
few	-	TRBJ2-3	TRBV27	TGTGCCAGCAGGACTGCCTCCTCCGGCACAGATACGCAGTATTTT	CASRTASSGTDTQYF